The rows below give T cell receptor beta chains drawn from one sample of a study of OX40 agonist ivuxolimab in advanced cancers. Generated by immunoSEQ multiplex PCR, the TCRdb table keeps only in-frame clones and is missing some. The data contain some 70,000 clones, 86% of them singletons. Sequencing used CD4+ or CD8+ T cells sorted from blood, obtained in a trial of the OX40 agonist ivuxolimab. The receptors derive from an adult with an advanced solid tumor such as melanoma, head and neck, liver or kidney cancer. CDR3s include the opening cysteine and the closing phenylalanine or tryptophan. The D gene is left open where the match is weak. Size tells how often a clone was seen (once, few, many) or the class of an expanded clone, and some rows leave it out.

d_call j_call v_call clone_size cdr3_nt cdr3_aa
NA TRBJ2-5 TRBV9 once TGTGCCAGCAGCGGGGACCCTACCCAGGGGACCCAGTACTTC CASSGDPTQGTQYF
NA TRBJ1-2 TRBV5-1 NA TGCGCCAGCAGCTTGGGGCTGGCAGGGGACTATGGCTACACCTTC CASSLGLAGDYGYTF
NA TRBJ1-2 TRBV19 NA TGTGCCAGTAGCTTCACAGGAGCCTCCCTTATTTATGGCTACACCTTC CASSFTGASLIYGYTF
NA TRBJ1-3 TRBV6-6 NA TGTGCCAGCAGGCCCGACCGGAGCTCTGGAAACACCATATATTTT CASRPDRSSGNTIYF
NA TRBJ2-3 TRBV21-1 NA TGTGCCAGCAGCAAAGTCCGGGACAGTGTAACAGATACGCAGTATTTT CASSKVRDSVTDTQYF
TRBD1 TRBJ1-1 TRBV29-1 NA TGCAGCGGAGGACAGGGGCGCACTGAAGCTTTCTTT CSGGQGRTEAFF
NA TRBJ2-3 TRBV13 NA TGTGCCAGCAGGTCATCTGTGGGGGGGCTTTCAGATACGCAGTATTTT CASRSSVGGLSDTQYF
NA TRBJ1-2 TRBV27 NA TGTGCCAGCAGTTTTCTCGCAGGGTATGGCTACACCTTC CASSFLAGYGYTF
NA TRBJ1-1 TRBV19 NA TGTGCCAGTAGTATAGTCTCGAGGGGGACTGAAGCTTTCTTT CASSIVSRGTEAFF
NA TRBJ2-1 TRBV19 NA TGTGCCAGTAGTATCCGGGAGACACCCTACAATGAGCAGTTCTTC CASSIRETPYNEQFF
TRBD2 TRBJ2-3 TRBV5-1 NA TGCGCCAGCAGCTTTATGATGGCGGGGGACACAGATACGCAGTATTTT CASSFMMAGDTDTQYF
NA TRBJ1-2 TRBV25-1 NA TGTGCCAGCAGTCTCCGGGACCTCCGGAGCTACACCTTC CASSLRDLRSYTF
NA TRBJ2-6 TRBV5-6 NA TGTGCCAGCAGCTCCACCTCGGCCAACGTCCTGACTTTC CASSSTSANVLTF
TRBD2 TRBJ2-3 TRBV19 NA TGTGCCAGTAGTATGGTAATAGCGGGGGGGACGCAGTATTTT CASSMVIAGGTQYF
NA TRBJ1-2 TRBV5-1 NA TGCGCCAGCAGCTGGCACAGCAACTATGGCTACACCTTC CASSWHSNYGYTF
NA TRBJ1-6 TRBV29-1 NA TGCAGCGTTGCGGACGGTAGTGGGTACTCACCCCTCCACTTT CSVADGSGYSPLHF
NA TRBJ1-5 TRBV9 NA TGTGCCAGCAGCGCCGATGGGGGCGCCGGTTCTTCCCAGCATTTT CASSADGGAGSSQHF
NA TRBJ2-1 TRBV7-9 NA TGTGCCAGCAGCTTTGCGTACAATGAGCAGTTCTTC CASSFAYNEQFF
NA TRBJ1-3 TRBV12-5 few TGTGCTAGTGGTTTCGGGGACACCATATATTTT CASGFGDTIYF
NA TRBJ1-5 TRBV7-2 NA TGTGCCAGCAGCCTAGACACAACTAGCAATCAGCCCCAGCATTTT CASSLDTTSNQPQHF
NA TRBJ1-4 TRBV11-3 NA TGTGCCAGCAGCTATCAGGGTGTTAATGAAAAACTGTTTTTT CASSYQGVNEKLFF
NA TRBJ1-2 TRBV6-5 NA TGTGCCAGCAGTTACAGGTCAGGGAGCAGTGGCTACACCTTC CASSYRSGSSGYTF
NA TRBJ2-2 TRBV5-1 NA TGCGCCAGCAGCTCCTCACGGAAAGACACCGGGGAGCTGTTTTTT CASSSSRKDTGELFF
NA TRBJ2-1 TRBV5-4 NA TGTGCCAGCAGCTTTGCCCTAGCAGGGTCATTCAATGAGCAGTTCTTC CASSFALAGSFNEQFF
NA TRBJ2-7 TRBV4-2 once TGTGCCAGCAGCCAAGTGCGAGGGGAGCAGTACTTC CASSQVRGEQYF
NA TRBJ1-5 TRBV6-1 NA TGTGCCAGCAGTGAATCTGGGGGACAGCCCCAGCATTTT CASSESGGQPQHF
NA TRBJ1-5 TRBV4-1 NA TGCGCCAGCAGCCTAAGTCAATCCCGGTACAATCAGCCCCAGCATTTT CASSLSQSRYNQPQHF
TRBD1 TRBJ2-3 TRBV7-2 NA TGTGCCAGTAGGGGGCTCTCCGCCGCAGATACGCAGTATTTT CASRGLSAADTQYF
TRBD1 TRBJ1-2 TRBV7-9 NA TGTGCCAGCAGCCACCCGACAGGGTTACTGGGCTACACCTTC CASSHPTGLLGYTF
NA TRBJ1-1 TRBV19 NA TGTGCCAGTAGTAAGATACAGGATTTGAACACTGAAGCTTTCTTT CASSKIQDLNTEAFF
NA TRBJ2-7 TRBV5-1 NA TGCGCCAGCAGCTTGTCCGTCCCCCTTTACGAGCAGTACTTC CASSLSVPLYEQYF
TRBD1 TRBJ1-2 TRBV5-6 once TGTGCCAGCAGCTTCGGGACAGAGAACTATGGCTACACCTTC CASSFGTENYGYTF
NA TRBJ2-7 TRBV7-9 NA TGTGCCAGCAGCTGGGGACTCGCCTACGAGCAGTACTTC CASSWGLAYEQYF
NA TRBJ1-2 TRBV18 NA TGTGCCAGCTCACCCTCCAGGGGAGATCCCTATGGCTACACCTTC CASSPSRGDPYGYTF
NA TRBJ2-2 TRBV11-2 NA TGTGCCAGCAGCTTAGATCGGAGGAACACCGGGGAGCTGTTTTTT CASSLDRRNTGELFF
NA TRBJ1-1 TRBV2 NA TGTGCCAGCAGTGCGCTGACAGTGAACACTGAAGCTTTCTTT CASSALTVNTEAFF
TRBD2 TRBJ2-3 TRBV19 few TGTGCCAGTAGTAGGTCAGCTAGCGGGGGGGACACAGATACGCAGTATTTT CASSRSASGGDTDTQYF
NA TRBJ2-7 TRBV9 NA TGTGCCAGCAGCCCCCAGGGAACCTCCTACGAGCAGTACTTC CASSPQGTSYEQYF
NA TRBJ2-2 TRBV7-3 NA TGTGCCAGCAGCTTAATGGTGGCGACCGGGGAGCTGTTTTTT CASSLMVATGELFF
TRBD2 TRBJ2-2 TRBV28 NA TGTGCCAGCAAGGGAGGGGTTAACACCGGGGAGCTGTTTTTT CASKGGVNTGELFF
TRBD2 TRBJ2-2 TRBV30 few TGTGCCTGGGGTGTCCGGACTAGCGGGGGCAGGAACACCGGGGAGCTGTTTTTT CAWGVRTSGGRNTGELFF
NA TRBJ1-5 TRBV15 NA TGTGCCACCAGGAATTACGCTGCAGGTAGCAATCAGCCCCAGCATTTT CATRNYAAGSNQPQHF
NA TRBJ1-2 TRBV19 NA TGTGCCAGTAGTCCACAAAGGGAGTATGGCCACACCTTC CASSPQREYGHTF
NA TRBJ1-6 TRBV9 NA TGTGCCAGCAGCGGACGTGTCGGGGCCGGGGTTAATTCACCCCTCCACTTT CASSGRVGAGVNSPLHF
TRBD1 TRBJ1-5 TRBV19 NA TGTGCCAGTAGTAGAGAACAGGGGAATCAGCCCCAGCATTTT CASSREQGNQPQHF
TRBD2 TRBJ2-7 TRBV10-3 NA TGTGCCATCAGTGAGACACTAGCGGGAGCCACCTCCTACGAGCAGTACTTC CAISETLAGATSYEQYF
TRBD1 TRBJ1-4 TRBV7-6 NA TGTGCCAGCAGCCTTACATCCCCGGGACAGGGGCGGGTACGGGGTGAAAAACTGTTTTTT CASSLTSPGQGRVRGEKLFF
NA TRBJ2-5 TRBV5-5 few TGTGCCAGCAGCTTCGGGGGACAAGAGACCCAGTACTTC CASSFGGQETQYF
NA TRBJ2-7 TRBV27 NA TGTGCCAGCAGTTTTTCCTGGGACGTCAGCTCCTACGAGCAGTACTTC CASSFSWDVSSYEQYF
NA TRBJ1-1 TRBV19 NA TGTGCCAGTACCCCGGACGGGGACACTGAAGCTTTCTTT CASTPDGDTEAFF
NA TRBJ1-2 TRBV27 NA TGTGCCAGCAGTTTTCGGGGGGCGTCCTATGGCTACACCTTC CASSFRGASYGYTF
NA TRBJ2-3 TRBV11-1 NA TGTGCCAGCAGCTTATCGGGGGGCCAAGATACGCAGTATTTT CASSLSGGQDTQYF
NA TRBJ1-3 TRBV4-1 few TGCGCCAGCAGCCTAGGTCCGTGGAACACCATATATTTT CASSLGPWNTIYF
NA TRBJ1-5 TRBV18 NA TGTGCCAGCTCACCAGGGCAGGAGGCCTCTAGCAATCAGCCCCAGCATTTT CASSPGQEASSNQPQHF
TRBD2 TRBJ2-7 TRBV7-2 NA TGTGCCAGCAGCTTAGTGGCGGGGGAAGCCTACGAGCAGTACTTC CASSLVAGEAYEQYF
NA TRBJ2-1 TRBV19 NA TGTGCCAGTAGTATAGAGGGCCCGTGGAATGAGCAGTTCTTC CASSIEGPWNEQFF
NA TRBJ2-7 TRBV7-2 few TGTGCCAGCAGCCGCGACCTCAACCTAGGCGAGCAGTACTTC CASSRDLNLGEQYF
NA TRBJ2-3 TRBV28 NA TGTGCCAGCAGCACCCAAACTTCAGGGACAGATACGCAGTATTTT CASSTQTSGTDTQYF
NA TRBJ1-1 TRBV6-5 NA TGTGCCAGCAGTTACACCAAACAGGGTGAAGCTTTCTTT CASSYTKQGEAFF